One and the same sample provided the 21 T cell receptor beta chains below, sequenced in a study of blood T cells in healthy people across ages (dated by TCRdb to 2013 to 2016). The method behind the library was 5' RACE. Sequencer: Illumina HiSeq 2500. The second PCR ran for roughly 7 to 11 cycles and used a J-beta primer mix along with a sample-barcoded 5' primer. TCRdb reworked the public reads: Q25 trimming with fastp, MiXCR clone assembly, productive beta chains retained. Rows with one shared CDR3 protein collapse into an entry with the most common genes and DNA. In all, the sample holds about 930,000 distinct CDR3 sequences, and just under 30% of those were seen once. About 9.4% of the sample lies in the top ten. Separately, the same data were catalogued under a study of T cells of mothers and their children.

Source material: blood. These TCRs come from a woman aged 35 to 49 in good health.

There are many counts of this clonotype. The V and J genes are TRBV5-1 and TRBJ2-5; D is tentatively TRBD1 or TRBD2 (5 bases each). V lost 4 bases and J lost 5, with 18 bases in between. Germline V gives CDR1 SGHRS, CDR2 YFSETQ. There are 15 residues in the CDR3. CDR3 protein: CASSPRQGGGETQYF. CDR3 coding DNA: TGCGCCAGCAGCCCACGCCAGGGTGGCGGGGAGACCCAGTACTTC.

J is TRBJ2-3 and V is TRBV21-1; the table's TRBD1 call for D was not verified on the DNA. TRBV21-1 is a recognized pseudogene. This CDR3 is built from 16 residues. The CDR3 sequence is CASSKVGREIADTQYF. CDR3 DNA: TGTGCCAGCAGCAAAGTGGGCAGGGAAATTGCAGATACGCAGTATTTT.

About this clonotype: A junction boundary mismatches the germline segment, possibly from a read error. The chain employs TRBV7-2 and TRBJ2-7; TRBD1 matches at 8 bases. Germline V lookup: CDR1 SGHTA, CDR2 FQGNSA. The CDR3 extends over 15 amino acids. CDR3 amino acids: CASSSPGQASCEQYF. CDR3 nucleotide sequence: TGTGCCAGCAGCTCGCCGGGACAGGCTTCCTGCGAGCAGTACTTC.

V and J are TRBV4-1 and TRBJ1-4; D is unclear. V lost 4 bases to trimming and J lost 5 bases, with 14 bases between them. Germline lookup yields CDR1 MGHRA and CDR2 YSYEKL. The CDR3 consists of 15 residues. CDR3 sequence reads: CASSPRELKNEKLFF. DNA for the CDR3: TGCGCCAGCAGCCCCCGGGAGTTGAAAAATGAAAAACTGTTTTTT.

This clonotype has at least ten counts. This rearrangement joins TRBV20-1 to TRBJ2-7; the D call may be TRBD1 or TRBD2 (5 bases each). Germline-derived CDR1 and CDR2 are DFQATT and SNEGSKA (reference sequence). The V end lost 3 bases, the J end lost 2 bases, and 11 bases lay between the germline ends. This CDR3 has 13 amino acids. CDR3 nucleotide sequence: TGCAGTGCTAGTGGGACCGATGCCTACGAGCAGTACTTC. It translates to CSASGTDAYEQYF.

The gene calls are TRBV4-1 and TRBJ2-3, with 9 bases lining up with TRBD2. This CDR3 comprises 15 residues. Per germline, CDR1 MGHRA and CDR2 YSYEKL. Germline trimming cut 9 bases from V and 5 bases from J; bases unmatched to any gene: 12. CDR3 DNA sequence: TGCGCCAGTACGGAGAGCGGGGGGCCGGGAGATACGCAGTATTTT. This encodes CASTESGGPGDTQYF.

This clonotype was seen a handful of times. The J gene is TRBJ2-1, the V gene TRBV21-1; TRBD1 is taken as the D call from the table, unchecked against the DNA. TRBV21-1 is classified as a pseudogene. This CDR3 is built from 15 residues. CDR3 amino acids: CASSNDRVVYNEQFF. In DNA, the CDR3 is TGTGCCAGCAGCAACGACAGGGTCGTTTACAATGAGCAGTTCTTC.

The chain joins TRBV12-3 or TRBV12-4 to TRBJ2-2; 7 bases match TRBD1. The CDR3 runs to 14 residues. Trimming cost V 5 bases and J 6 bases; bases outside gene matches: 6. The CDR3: CASSPRQGAGELFF. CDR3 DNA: TGTGCCAGCAGTCCCAGACAGGGTGCCGGGGAGCTGTTTTTT.

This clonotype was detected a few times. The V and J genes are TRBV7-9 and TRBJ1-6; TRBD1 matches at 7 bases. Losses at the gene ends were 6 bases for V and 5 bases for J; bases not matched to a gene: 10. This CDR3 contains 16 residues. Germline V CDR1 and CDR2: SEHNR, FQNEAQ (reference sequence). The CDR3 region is CASSSERGPNNSPLHF. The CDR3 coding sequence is TGTGCCAGCAGTTCGGAGAGGGGGCCTAATAATTCACCCCTCCACTTT.

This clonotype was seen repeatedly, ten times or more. This chain's CDR3 is CASSPGTSNTEAFF. The CDR3 DNA is TGTGCCAGCAGTCCGGGGACCTCGAACACTGAAGCTTTCTTT. V and J are TRBV27 and TRBJ1-1, with D maybe TRBD1 (5 bases). This CDR3 comprises 14 residues. Deletions cut 5 bases from V and 1 base from J, with 11 bases between. Germline CDR1 reads MNHEY; CDR2 reads SMNVEV (reference sequence).

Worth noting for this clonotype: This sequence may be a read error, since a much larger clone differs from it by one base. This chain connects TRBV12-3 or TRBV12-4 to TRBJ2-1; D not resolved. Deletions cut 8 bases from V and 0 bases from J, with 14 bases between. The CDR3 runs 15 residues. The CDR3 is CASASEANSYNEQFF. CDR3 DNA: TGTGCCAGCGCCTCAGAGGCTAACTCCTACAATGAGCAGTTCTTC.

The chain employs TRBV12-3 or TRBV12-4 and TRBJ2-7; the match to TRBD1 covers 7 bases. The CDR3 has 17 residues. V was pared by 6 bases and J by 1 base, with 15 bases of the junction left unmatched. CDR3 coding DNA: TGTGCCAGCAGCGTAAACCCGACAGGGTTCTATTCCTACGAGCAGTACTTC. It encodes CASSVNPTGFYSYEQYF.

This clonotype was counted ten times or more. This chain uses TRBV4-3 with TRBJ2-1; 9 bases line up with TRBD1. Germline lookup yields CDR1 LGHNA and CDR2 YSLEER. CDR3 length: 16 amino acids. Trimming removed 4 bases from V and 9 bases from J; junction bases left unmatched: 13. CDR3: CASSPRTGERSPEQFF. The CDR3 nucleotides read TGCGCCAGCAGCCCGAGGACAGGGGAGAGATCTCCTGAGCAGTTCTTC.

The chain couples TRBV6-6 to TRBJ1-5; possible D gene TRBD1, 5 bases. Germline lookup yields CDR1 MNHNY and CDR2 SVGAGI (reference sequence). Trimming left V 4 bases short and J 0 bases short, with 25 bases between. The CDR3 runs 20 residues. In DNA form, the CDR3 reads TGTGCCAGCAGTTCCTTTCCGAGGGGAGAGGGACCTAATAGCAATCAGCCCCAGCATTTT. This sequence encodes CASSSFPRGEGPNSNQPQHF.

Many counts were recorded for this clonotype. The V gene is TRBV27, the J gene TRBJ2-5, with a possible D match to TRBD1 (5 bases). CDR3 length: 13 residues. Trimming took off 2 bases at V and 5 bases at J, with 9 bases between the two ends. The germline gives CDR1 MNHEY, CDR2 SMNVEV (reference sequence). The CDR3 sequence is CASSLRGWETQYF. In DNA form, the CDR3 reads TGTGCCAGCAGTTTAAGGGGTTGGGAGACCCAGTACTTC.

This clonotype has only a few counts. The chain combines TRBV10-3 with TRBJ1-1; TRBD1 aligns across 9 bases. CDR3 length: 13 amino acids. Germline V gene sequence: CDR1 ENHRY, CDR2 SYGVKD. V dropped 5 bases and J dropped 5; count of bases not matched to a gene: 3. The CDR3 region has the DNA TGTGCCATCAGTACAGACAGGGGGACTGAAGCTTTCTTT. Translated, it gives CAISTDRGTEAFF.

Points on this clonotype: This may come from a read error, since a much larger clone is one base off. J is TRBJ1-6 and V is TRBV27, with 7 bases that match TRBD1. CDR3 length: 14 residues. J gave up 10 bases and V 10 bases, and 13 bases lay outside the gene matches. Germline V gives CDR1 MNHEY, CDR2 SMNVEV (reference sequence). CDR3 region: CAITYTTGYSPLHF. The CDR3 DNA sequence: TGTGCCATCACATACACGACAGGGTACTCACCCCTCCACTTT.

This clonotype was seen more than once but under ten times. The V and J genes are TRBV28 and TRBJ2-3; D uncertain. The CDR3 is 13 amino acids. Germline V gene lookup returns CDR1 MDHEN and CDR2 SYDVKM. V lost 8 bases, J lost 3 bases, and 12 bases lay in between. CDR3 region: CASVPVGTDTQYF. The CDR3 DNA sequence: TGTGCCAGCGTCCCGGTGGGAACAGATACGCAGTATTTT.

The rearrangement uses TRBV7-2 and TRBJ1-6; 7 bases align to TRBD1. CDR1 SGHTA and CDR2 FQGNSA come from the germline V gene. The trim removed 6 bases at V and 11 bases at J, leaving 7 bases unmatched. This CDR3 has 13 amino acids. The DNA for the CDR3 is TGTGCCAGCAGTTCCGGGACAGCGACACCCCTCCACTTT. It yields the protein CASSSGTATPLHF.

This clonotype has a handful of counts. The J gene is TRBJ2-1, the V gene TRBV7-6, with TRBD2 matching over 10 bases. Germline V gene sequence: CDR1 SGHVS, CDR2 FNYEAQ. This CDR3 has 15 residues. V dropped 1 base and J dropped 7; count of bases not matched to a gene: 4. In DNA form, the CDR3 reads TGTGCCAGCAGCTTAGGAGCGGGGGGGGAGAATGAGCAGTTCTTC. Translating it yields CASSLGAGGENEQFF. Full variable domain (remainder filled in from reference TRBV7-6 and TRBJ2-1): GAGVSQSPRYKVTKRGQDVALRCDPISGHVSLYWYRQALGQGPEFLTYFNYEAQQDKSGLPNDRFSAERPEGSISTLTIQRTEQRDSAMYRCASSLGAGGENEQFFGPGTRLTVL.

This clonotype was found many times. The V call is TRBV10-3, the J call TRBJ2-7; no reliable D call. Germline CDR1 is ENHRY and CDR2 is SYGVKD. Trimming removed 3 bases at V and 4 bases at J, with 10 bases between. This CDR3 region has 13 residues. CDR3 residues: CAISDFGRYEQYF. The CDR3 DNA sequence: TGTGCCATCAGTGATTTCGGGCGATACGAGCAGTACTTC.